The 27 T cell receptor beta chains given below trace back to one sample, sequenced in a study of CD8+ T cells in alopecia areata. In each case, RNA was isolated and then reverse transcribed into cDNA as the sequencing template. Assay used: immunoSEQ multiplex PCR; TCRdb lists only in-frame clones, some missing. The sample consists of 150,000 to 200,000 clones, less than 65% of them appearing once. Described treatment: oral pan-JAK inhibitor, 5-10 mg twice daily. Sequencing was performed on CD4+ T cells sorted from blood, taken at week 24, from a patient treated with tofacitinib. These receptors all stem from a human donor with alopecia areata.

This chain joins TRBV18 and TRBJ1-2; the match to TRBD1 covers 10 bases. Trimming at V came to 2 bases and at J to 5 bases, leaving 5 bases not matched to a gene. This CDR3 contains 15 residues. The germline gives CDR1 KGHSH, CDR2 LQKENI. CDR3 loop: CASSPDRGPWYGYTF. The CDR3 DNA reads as TGTGCCAGCTCACCAGACAGGGGGCCTTGGTATGGCTACACCTTC. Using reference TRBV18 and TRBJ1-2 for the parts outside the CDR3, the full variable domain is NAGVMQNPRHLVRRRGQEARLRCSPMKGHSHVYWYRQLPEEGLKFMVYLQKENIIDESGMPKERFSAEFPKEGPSILRIQQVVRGDSAAYFCASSPDRGPWYGYTFGSGTRLTVV.

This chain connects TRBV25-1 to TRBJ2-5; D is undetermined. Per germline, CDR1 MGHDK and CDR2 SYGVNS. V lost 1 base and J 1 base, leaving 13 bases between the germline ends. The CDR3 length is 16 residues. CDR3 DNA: TGTGCCAGCAGTGAATTAGGCACAGCCATCCAAGAGACCCAGTACTTC. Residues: CASSELGTAIQETQYF. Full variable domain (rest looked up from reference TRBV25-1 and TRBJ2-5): EADIYQTPRYLVIGTGKKITLECSQTMGHDKMYWYQQDPGMELHLIHYSYGVNSTEKGDLSSESTVSRIRTEHFPLTLESARPSHTSQYLCASSELGTAIQETQYFGPGTRLLVL.

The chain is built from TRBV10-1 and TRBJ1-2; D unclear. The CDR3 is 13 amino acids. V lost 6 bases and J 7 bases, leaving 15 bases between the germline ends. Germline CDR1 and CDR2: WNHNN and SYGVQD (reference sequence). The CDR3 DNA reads TGCGCCAGCAGCGACGGACGGTACTCTGGCTACACCTTC. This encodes CASSDGRYSGYTF.

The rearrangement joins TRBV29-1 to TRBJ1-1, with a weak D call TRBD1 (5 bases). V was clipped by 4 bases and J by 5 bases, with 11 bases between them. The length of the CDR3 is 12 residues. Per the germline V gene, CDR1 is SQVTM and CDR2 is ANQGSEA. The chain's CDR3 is CSVVLGRTEAFF. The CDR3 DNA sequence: TGCAGCGTTGTGTTGGGACGAACTGAAGCTTTCTTT.

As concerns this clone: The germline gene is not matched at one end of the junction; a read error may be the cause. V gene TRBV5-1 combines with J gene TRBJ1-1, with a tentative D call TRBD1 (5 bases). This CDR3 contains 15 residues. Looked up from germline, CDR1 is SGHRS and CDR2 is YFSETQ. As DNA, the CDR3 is TGTGCCAGCAGCTTGCAGGGTACTAAGAACACTGAAGCTTTCTTT. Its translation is CASSLQGTKNTEAFF.

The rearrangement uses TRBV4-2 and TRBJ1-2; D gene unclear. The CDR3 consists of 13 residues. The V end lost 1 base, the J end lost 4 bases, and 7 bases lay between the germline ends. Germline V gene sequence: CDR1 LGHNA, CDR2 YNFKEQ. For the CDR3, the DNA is TGTGCCAGCAGCCAAGGTGGTTTCTATGGCTACACCTTC. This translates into CASSQGGFYGYTF.

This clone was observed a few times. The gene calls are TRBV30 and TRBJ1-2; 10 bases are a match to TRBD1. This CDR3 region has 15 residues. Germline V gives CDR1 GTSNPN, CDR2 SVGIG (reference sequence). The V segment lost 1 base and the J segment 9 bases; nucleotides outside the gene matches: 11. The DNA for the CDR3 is TGTGCCTGGAGTGCTTGGGACAGGGGACCCCTAAGCTACACCTTC. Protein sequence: CAWSAWDRGPLSYTF.

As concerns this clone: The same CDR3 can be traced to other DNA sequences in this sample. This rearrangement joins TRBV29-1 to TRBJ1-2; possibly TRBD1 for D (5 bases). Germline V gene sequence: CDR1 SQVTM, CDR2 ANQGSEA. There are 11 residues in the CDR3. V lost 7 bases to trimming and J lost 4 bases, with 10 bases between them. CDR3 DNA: TGCAGCGCTGGGACTCCCTATGGCTACACCTTC. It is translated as CSAGTPYGYTF.

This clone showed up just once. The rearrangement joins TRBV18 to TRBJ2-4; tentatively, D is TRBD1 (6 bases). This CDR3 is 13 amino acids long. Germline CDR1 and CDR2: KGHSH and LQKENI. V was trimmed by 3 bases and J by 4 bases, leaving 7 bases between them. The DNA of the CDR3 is TGTGCCAGCTCACCGACAGGAAAAAACATTCAGTACTTC. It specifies CASSPTGKNIQYF.

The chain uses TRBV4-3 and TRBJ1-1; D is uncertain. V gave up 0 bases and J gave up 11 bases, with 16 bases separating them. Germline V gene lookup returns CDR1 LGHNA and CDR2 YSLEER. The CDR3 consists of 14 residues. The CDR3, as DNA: TGCGCCAGCAGCCAAGAAGGGTGGACGGGCGGGGCTTTCTTT. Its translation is CASSQEGWTGGAFF.

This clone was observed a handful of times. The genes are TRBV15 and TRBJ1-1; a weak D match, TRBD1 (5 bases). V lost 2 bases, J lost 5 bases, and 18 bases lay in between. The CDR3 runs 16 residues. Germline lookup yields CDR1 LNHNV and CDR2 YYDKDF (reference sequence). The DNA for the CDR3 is TGTGCCACCAGCAGAAAGGGGCCTCCCCTAAGTACTGAAGCTTTCTTT. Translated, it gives CATSRKGPPLSTEAFF.

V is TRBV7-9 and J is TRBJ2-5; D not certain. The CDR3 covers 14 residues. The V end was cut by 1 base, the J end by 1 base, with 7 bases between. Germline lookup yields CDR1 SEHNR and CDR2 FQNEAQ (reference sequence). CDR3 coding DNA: TGTGCCAGCAGCTTAGGGGTCTCCCAAGAGACCCAGTACTTC. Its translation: CASSLGVSQETQYF.

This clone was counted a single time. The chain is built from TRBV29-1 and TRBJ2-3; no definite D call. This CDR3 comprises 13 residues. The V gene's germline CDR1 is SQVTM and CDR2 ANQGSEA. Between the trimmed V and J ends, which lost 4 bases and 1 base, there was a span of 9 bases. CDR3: CSVGTDGTDTQYF. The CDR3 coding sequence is TGCAGCGTTGGGACGGATGGCACAGATACGCAGTATTTT.

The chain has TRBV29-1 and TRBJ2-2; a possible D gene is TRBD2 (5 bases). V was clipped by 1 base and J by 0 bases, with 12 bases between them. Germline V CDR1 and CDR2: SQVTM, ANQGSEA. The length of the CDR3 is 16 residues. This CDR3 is CSVEGQSGSNTGELFF. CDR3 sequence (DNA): TGCAGCGTTGAAGGGCAGTCGGGATCGAACACCGGGGAGCTGTTTTTT.

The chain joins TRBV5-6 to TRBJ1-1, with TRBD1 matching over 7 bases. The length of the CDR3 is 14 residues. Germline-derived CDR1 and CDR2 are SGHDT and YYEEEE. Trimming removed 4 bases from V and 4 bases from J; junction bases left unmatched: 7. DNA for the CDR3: TGTGCCAGCAGCAAGGGACAGCGGGGCACTGAAGCTTTCTTT. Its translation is CASSKGQRGTEAFF. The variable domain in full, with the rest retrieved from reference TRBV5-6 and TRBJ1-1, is DAGVTQSPTHLIKTRGQQVTLRCSPKSGHDTVSWYQQALGQGPQFIFQYYEEEERQRGNFPDRFSGHQFPNYSSELNVNALLLGDSALYLCASSKGQRGTEAFFGQGTRLTVV.

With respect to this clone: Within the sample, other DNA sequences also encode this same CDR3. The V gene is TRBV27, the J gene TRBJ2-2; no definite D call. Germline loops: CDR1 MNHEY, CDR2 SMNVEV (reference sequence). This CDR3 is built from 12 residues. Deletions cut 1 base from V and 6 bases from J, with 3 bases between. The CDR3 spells CASSLYPGELFF. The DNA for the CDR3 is TGTGCCAGCAGTTTATACCCCGGGGAGCTGTTTTTT.

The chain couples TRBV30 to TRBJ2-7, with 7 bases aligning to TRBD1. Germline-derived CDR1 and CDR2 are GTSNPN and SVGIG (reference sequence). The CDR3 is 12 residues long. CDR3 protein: CGGQSSSYEQYF. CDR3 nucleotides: TGTGGGGGACAGTCGAGCTCCTACGAGCAGTACTTC.

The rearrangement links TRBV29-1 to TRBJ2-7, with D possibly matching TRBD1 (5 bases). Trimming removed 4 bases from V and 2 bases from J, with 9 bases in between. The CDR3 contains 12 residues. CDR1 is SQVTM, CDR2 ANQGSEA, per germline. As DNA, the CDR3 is TGCAGCGTTGGGACACAGGCCTACGAGCAGTACTTC. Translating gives CSVGTQAYEQYF.

The CDR3 is CAWSKTQGNSPLHF. The CDR3 DNA is TGTGCCTGGAGTAAGACACAGGGTAATTCACCCCTCCACTTT. The chain recombines TRBV30 with TRBJ1-6, with D tentatively TRBD1 (6 bases). Germline CDR1 and CDR2: GTSNPN and SVGIG (reference sequence). This CDR3 is built from 14 residues. Trimming removed 2 bases from V and 6 bases from J, with 11 bases in between.

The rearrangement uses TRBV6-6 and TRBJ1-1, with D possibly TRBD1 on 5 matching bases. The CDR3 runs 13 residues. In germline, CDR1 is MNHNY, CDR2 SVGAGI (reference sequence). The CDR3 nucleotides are TGTGTGGTCGGCAGGGCTAGGAACACTGAAGCTTTCTTT. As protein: CVVGRARNTEAFF.

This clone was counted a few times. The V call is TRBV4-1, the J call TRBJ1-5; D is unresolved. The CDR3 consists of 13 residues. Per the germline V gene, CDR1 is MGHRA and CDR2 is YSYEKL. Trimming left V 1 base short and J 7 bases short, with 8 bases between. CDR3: CASSQAERQPQHF. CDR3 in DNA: TGCGCCAGCAGCCAAGCTGAGCGGCAGCCCCAGCATTTT.

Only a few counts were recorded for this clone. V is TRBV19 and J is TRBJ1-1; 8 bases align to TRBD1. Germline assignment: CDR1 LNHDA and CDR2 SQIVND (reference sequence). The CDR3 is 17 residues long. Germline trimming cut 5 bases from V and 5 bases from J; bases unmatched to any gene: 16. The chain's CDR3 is CASSPIGTGTRETEAFF. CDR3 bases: TGTGCCAGTAGTCCTATTGGGACAGGCACTCGGGAGACTGAAGCTTTCTTT. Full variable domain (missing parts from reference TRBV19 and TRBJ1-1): DGGITQSPKYLFRKEGQNVTLSCEQNLNHDAMYWYRQDPGQGLRLIYYSQIVNDFQKGDIAEGYSVSREKKESFPLTVTSAQKNPTAFYLCASSPIGTGTRETEAFFGQGTRLTVV.

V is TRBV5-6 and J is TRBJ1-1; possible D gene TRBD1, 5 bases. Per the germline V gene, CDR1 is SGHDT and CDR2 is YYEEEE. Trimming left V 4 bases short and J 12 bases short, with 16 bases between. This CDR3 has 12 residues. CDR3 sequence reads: CASSQAAGRTFF. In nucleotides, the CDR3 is TGTGCCAGCAGCCAAGCCGCAGGGAGGACTTTCTTT.

The CDR3 bases are TGTGCCAGCAGCTTATCGACAGTCATGGCTGAAGCTTTCTTT. Its protein is CASSLSTVMAEAFF. The chain combines TRBV7-9 with TRBJ1-1, with a weak D call TRBD1 (5 bases). CDR1 and CDR2 (germline): SEHNR, FQNEAQ (reference sequence). The V end was cut by 2 bases, the J end by 6 bases, with 13 bases between. This CDR3 contains 14 residues.

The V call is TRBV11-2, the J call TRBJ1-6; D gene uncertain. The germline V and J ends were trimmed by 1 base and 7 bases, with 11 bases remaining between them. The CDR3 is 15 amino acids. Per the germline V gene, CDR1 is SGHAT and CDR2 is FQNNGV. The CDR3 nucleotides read TGTGCCAGCAGCTTAGTGGGCCAGACGAATTCACCCCTCCACTTT. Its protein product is CASSLVGQTNSPLHF.

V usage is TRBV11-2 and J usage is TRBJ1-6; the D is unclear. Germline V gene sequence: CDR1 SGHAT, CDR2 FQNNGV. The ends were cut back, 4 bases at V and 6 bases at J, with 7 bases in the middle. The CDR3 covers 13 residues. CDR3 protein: CASSSNSNSPLHF. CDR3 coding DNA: TGTGCCAGCAGCTCTAACAGTAATTCACCCCTCCACTTT. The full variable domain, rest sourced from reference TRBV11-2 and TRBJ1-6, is EAGVAQSPRYKIIEKRQSVAFWCNPISGHATLYWYQQILGQGPKLLIQFQNNGVVDDSQLPKDRFSAERLKGVDSTLKIQPAKLEDSAVYLCASSSNSNSPLHFGNGTRLTVT.

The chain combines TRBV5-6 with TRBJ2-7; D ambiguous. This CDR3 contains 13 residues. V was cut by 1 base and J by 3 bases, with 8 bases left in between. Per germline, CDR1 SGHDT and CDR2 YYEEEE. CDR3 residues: CASSLISGYEQYF. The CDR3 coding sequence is TGTGCCAGCAGCTTGATATCAGGCTACGAGCAGTACTTC.